These 30 T cell receptor beta chains share one sample of origin, sequenced in a study of blood T cell repertoires in COVID-19. This table comes from immunoSEQ multiplex PCR, and its TCRdb copy is limited to in-frame clones, with some not included. The table shows 200,000 to 250,000 clones, with roughly 83% occurring only once. Sequenced: peripheral blood. Source of these receptors: a man older than 75 with acute or convalescent COVID-19.

The table lists this clone with a count of one. The chain couples TRBV5-1 to TRBJ2-1; D possibly corresponds to TRBD1 (5 bases). The CDR3 has 14 residues. Trimming removed 4 bases at V and 0 bases at J, with 8 bases between. Looked up from germline, CDR1 is SGHRS and CDR2 is YFSETQ. CDR3 nucleotides: TGCGCCAGCAGCACGGACACCTCCTACAATGAGCAGTTCTTC. It yields the protein CASSTDTSYNEQFF.

The chain is built from TRBV7-2 and TRBJ2-2; TRBD1 aligns across 9 bases. This CDR3 comprises 18 residues. V lost 2 bases to trimming and J lost 5 bases; unmatched junction nucleotides: 12. The germline V gene has CDR1 SGHTA and CDR2 FQGNSA. The CDR3 sequence: CASSLLPSGQGLTGELFF. The CDR3 bases are TGTGCCAGCAGCTTACTCCCTTCGGGACAGGGTCTTACCGGGGAGCTGTTTTTT.

The chain recombines TRBV9 with TRBJ2-1, with 13 bases fitting TRBD2. The CDR3 contains 16 residues. The germline CDR1 and CDR2 sequences are SGDLS and YYNGEE. V lost 2 bases and J lost 10; bases outside the gene matches: 9. Here the CDR3 DNA reads TGTGCCAGCAGCGTCGGACTAGCGGGAGTTCCGGGAGAGCAGTTCTTC. Amino acids: CASSVGLAGVPGEQFF.

The V and J genes are TRBV5-1 and TRBJ1-2; 9 bases are a match to TRBD1. This CDR3 is 12 amino acids long. V trimming: 4 bases; J trimming: 12 bases; junction bases outside the gene matches: 7. Germline-derived CDR1 and CDR2 are SGHRS and YFSETQ. The CDR3 DNA reads TGCGCCAGCAGCCACGGACAGGGGAGGAACACCTTC. Its translation: CASSHGQGRNTF.

V usage is TRBV7-9 and J usage is TRBJ2-4, with 7 bases fitting TRBD2. The V gene's germline CDR1 is SEHNR and CDR2 FQNEAQ (reference sequence). The CDR3 sequence is 15 residues long. V was clipped by 5 bases and J by 3 bases; unmatched bases: 7. DNA for the CDR3: TGTGCCAGCAGCCGACCCTGGGAGGGCAAAAACATTCAGTACTTC. Translation: CASSRPWEGKNIQYF.

This chain connects TRBV5-1 to TRBJ2-2, with D maybe TRBD2 (6 bases). The CDR3 contains 15 residues. V lost 4 bases to trimming and J lost 3 bases, with 13 bases between them. CDR1 is SGHRS and CDR2 is YFSETQ in the germline V gene. In DNA form, the CDR3 reads TGCGCCAGCAGCCCCACCGGGAGCTACACCGGGGAGCTGTTTTTT. This gives the protein CASSPTGSYTGELFF.

The V gene is TRBV5-6, the J gene TRBJ1-2; perhaps TRBD1 as D (6 bases). This CDR3 has 15 residues. V was trimmed by 3 bases and J by 2 bases, leaving 14 bases between them. Germline loops: CDR1 SGHDT, CDR2 YYEEEE. CDR3 coding DNA: TGTGCCAGCAGCTCTGCCCTTACAGGGAACTATGGCTACACCTTC. It codes for CASSSALTGNYGYTF.

The chain links TRBV4-1 to TRBJ1-6; D is perhaps TRBD1 (6 bases). CDR3 length: 16 amino acids. CDR1 is MGHRA, CDR2 YSYEKL, per germline. The V end lost 0 bases, the J end lost 7 bases, and 13 bases lay between the germline ends. The CDR3 here is CASSQEGGGRNSPLHF. In DNA form, the CDR3 reads TGCGCCAGCAGCCAAGAGGGCGGGGGCAGAAATTCACCCCTCCACTTT.

This chain joins TRBV3-1 (or the pseudogene TRBV3-2) and TRBJ2-2, with TRBD1 matching 8 bases. The CDR3 extends over 16 amino acids. Germline CDR1 reads LGHDT; CDR2 reads YNNKEL (reference sequence). With 0 bases clipped from V and 5 bases from J, the junction kept 5 bases outside the gene matches. In DNA, the CDR3 is TGTGCCAGCAGCCAAGACAGGGGGCGATATACCGGGGAGCTGTTTTTT. This encodes CASSQDRGRYTGELFF.

This clone has a single count. At one boundary the junction diverges from the germline segment, which might be a read error. V usage is TRBV30 and J usage is TRBJ2-2; D is unresolved. Looked up from germline, CDR1 is GTSNPN and CDR2 is SVGIG (reference sequence). The CDR3 contains 12 residues. The CDR3 DNA follows: TGTGCCTTGAGTCGTGACACCGGGGAGCTGTTTTTT. Its translation: CALSRDTGELFF.

This chain uses TRBV19 with TRBJ2-1; 7 bases match TRBD2. The V gene's germline CDR1 is LNHDA and CDR2 SQIVND (reference sequence). The length of the CDR3 is 16 residues. V gave up 3 bases and J gave up 2 bases; unmatched junction bases: 7. Written as DNA, the CDR3 is TGTGCCAGTAGTATTCTGGGGGGGGGAACCTACAATGAGCAGTTCTTC. Translated, it gives CASSILGGGTYNEQFF.

The rearrangement joins TRBV5-1 to TRBJ2-3; maybe TRBD2 (6 bases). In germline, CDR1 is SGHRS, CDR2 YFSETQ. Trimming removed 5 bases at V and 1 base at J, with 11 bases between. The CDR3 extends over 14 amino acids. The CDR3 DNA follows: TGCGCCAGCAGGGCGGGGTCTGGCACAGATACGCAGTATTTT. It codes for CASRAGSGTDTQYF.

The chain has TRBV4-1 and TRBJ2-2; D is perhaps TRBD2 (7 bases). Trimming pared 4 bases from V and 4 bases from J, leaving 19 bases between. Germline values: CDR1 MGHRA, CDR2 YSYEKL. The CDR3 extends over 17 amino acids. The CDR3 here is CASSRGLRGRATGELFF. In DNA form, the CDR3 reads TGCGCCAGCAGCCGAGGGTTGAGGGGGAGGGCCACCGGGGAGCTGTTTTTT.

The V gene is TRBV5-1, the J gene TRBJ1-6; D is uncertain. This CDR3 contains 13 residues. Germline V gene data show CDR1 as SGHRS and CDR2 as YFSETQ. V lost 3 bases and J lost 8, with 9 bases in between. The CDR3 loop is CASSWNGDSPLHF. As DNA, the CDR3 is TGCGCCAGCAGCTGGAACGGGGATTCACCCCTCCACTTT.

This chain connects TRBV18 to TRBJ1-2; 11 bases are shared with TRBD1. This CDR3 has 18 amino acids. Germline V gene data show CDR1 as KGHSH and CDR2 as LQKENI. V gave up 0 bases and J gave up 4 bases; unmatched junction bases: 10. CDR3 region: CASSPPAARDRGTYGYTF. The CDR3 nucleotides are TGTGCCAGCTCACCACCGGCGGCTCGGGACAGGGGGACCTATGGCTACACCTTC.

This rearrangement joins TRBV9 to TRBJ2-7, with 8 bases identical to TRBD1. The CDR3 length is 15 residues. Germline trimming cut 3 bases from V and 5 bases from J; bases unmatched to any gene: 10. Looked up from germline, CDR1 is SGDLS and CDR2 is YYNGEE. CDR3 sequence: CASSAQDREMDEQYF. For the CDR3, the DNA is TGTGCCAGCAGCGCCCAGGACAGGGAAATGGACGAGCAGTACTTC.

For the CDR3, the DNA is TGTGCCAGCAGCTCTCGACAGGGGGAGCAGTACTTC. Amino acids: CASSSRQGEQYF. The chain couples TRBV5-4 to TRBJ2-7, with 8 bases aligning to TRBD1. CDR3 length: 12 residues. Germline CDR1 is SGHNT and CDR2 is YYREEE (reference sequence). V lost 3 bases, J lost 7 bases, and 3 bases stayed unmatched.

The chain joins TRBV5-8 to TRBJ2-7, with TRBD1 matching over 12 bases. The ends lost 3 bases at V and 2 bases at J; junction bases unmatched: 6. The CDR3 runs to 16 residues. The germline V gene has CDR1 SGHTS and CDR2 YDEGEE. The CDR3 DNA follows: TGTGCCAGCAGCTCCGGGACAGGGGGCGCCACCTACGAGCAGTACTTC. This sequence encodes CASSSGTGGATYEQYF.

The gene calls are TRBV7-9 and TRBJ2-2; 9 bases are a match to TRBD1. This CDR3 region has 16 residues. Germline V gene sequence: CDR1 SEHNR, CDR2 FQNEAQ (reference sequence). V was pared by 6 bases and J by 0 bases, with 5 bases of the junction left unmatched. CDR3 DNA sequence: TGTGCCAGCAGGGGACAGGGAAACTCGAACACCGGGGAGCTGTTTTTT. It is translated as CASRGQGNSNTGELFF.

The V call is TRBV6-2 or TRBV6-3, the J call TRBJ1-3; D uncertain. The germline CDR1 and CDR2 sequences are MNHEY and SVGEGT. V was cut by 0 bases and J by 2 bases, with 8 bases left in between. This CDR3 has 15 amino acids. In DNA form, the CDR3 reads TGTGCCAGCAGTTACTCCGGCGGTACTGGAAACACCATATATTTT. Translated, it gives CASSYSGGTGNTIYF.

The CDR3 loop is CASSQSWATDTQYF. In DNA, the CDR3 is TGTGCCAGCAGCCAGTCCTGGGCCACAGATACGCAGTATTTT. The chain recombines TRBV5-4 with TRBJ2-3; unclear D gene. V shed 4 bases and J shed 2 bases, with 11 bases lying between them. The germline V gene encodes CDR1 SGHNT and CDR2 YYREEE (reference sequence). The CDR3 has 14 residues.

The gene calls are TRBV4-1 and TRBJ2-3; 8 positions match TRBD1. CDR3 length: 15 residues. Germline CDR1 is MGHRA and CDR2 is YSYEKL. Unmatched junction bases numbered 1, after V lost 0 bases and J lost 2 bases. CDR3 sequence: CASSQDRGLTDTQYF. In DNA form, the CDR3 reads TGCGCCAGCAGCCAAGACAGGGGGCTCACAGATACGCAGTATTTT.

The chain links TRBV9 to TRBJ2-6, with TRBD2 identical over 7 bases. This CDR3 has 17 residues. Germline CDR1 SGDLS, CDR2 YYNGEE. The V gene end was trimmed by 1 base and the J gene end by 1 base; junction bases not matched to a gene: 5. CDR3 bases: TGTGCCAGCAGCGTACCCCGGGGAGGGTCTGGGGCCAACGTCCTGACTTTC. Amino acid sequence: CASSVPRGGSGANVLTF.

This chain links TRBV6-6 with TRBJ2-7, with TRBD1 matching 7 bases. V gave up 6 bases and J gave up 6 bases; unmatched junction bases: 11. This CDR3 is built from 14 residues. The germline CDR1 and CDR2 sequences are MNHNY and SVGAGI (reference sequence). The CDR3 bases are TGTGCCAGCAGGGCGGACATACAGGGGAGCGAGCAGTACTTC. It is translated as CASRADIQGSEQYF.

The chain has TRBV5-4 and TRBJ1-6, with TRBD1 matching 11 bases. The trim removed 3 bases at V and 6 bases at J, leaving 5 bases unmatched. Germline values: CDR1 SGHNT, CDR2 YYREEE (reference sequence). The CDR3 length is 16 residues. CDR3 residues: CASSYGQGALNSPLHF. As DNA, the CDR3 is TGTGCCAGCAGCTACGGACAGGGGGCGCTTAATTCACCCCTCCACTTT.

This clone was found a few times. The chain couples TRBV5-1 to TRBJ2-1; 9 bases align to TRBD2. The CDR3 has 15 residues. Germline V gene lookup returns CDR1 SGHRS and CDR2 YFSETQ. J gave up 7 bases and V 1 base, and 6 bases lay outside the gene matches. The CDR3 DNA sequence: TGCGCCAGCAGCTTGAATAGCGGGGGAAGGAATGAGCAGTTCTTC. Protein: CASSLNSGGRNEQFF.

This sequence joins TRBV5-5 and TRBJ1-3, with D perhaps TRBD1 (5 bases). Germline assignment: CDR1 SGHKS and CDR2 YYEKEE (reference sequence). Trimming cost V 0 bases and J 0 bases, with 13 bases left between them. The CDR3 sequence is 17 residues long. CDR3 DNA: TGTGCCAGCAGCTTGGAGGTCACAGGCCCCTCTGGAAACACCATATATTTT. Protein: CASSLEVTGPSGNTIYF.

The V and J genes are TRBV7-2 and TRBJ2-3; maybe TRBD2 (5 bases). CDR1 SGHTA and CDR2 FQGNSA come from the germline V gene. V shed 1 base and J shed 6 bases, with 8 bases lying between them. The CDR3 consists of 13 residues. Here the CDR3 reads CASSLVTGDTQYF. As DNA, the CDR3 is TGTGCCAGCAGCTTAGTGACGGGGGATACGCAGTATTTT.

This CDR3 reads CATSDPTVYEQYF. In DNA form, the CDR3 reads TGTGCCACCAGTGATCCGACAGTCTACGAGCAGTACTTC. This chain links TRBV24-1 with TRBJ2-7; the D gene is possibly TRBD1 (5 bases). The V end lost 3 bases, the J end lost 3 bases, and 8 bases lay between the germline ends. The CDR3 is made up of 13 amino acids. Germline V CDR1 and CDR2: KGHDR, SFDVKD.

This chain connects TRBV7-9 to TRBJ2-7, with TRBD2 matching over 7 bases. CDR3 length: 17 residues. J lost 0 bases, V lost 3 bases, and 11 bases had no gene match. Per the germline V gene, CDR1 is SEHNR and CDR2 is FQNEAQ (reference sequence). The chain's CDR3 is CASSLGEGVYTSYEQYF. DNA of the CDR3: TGTGCCAGCAGCTTGGGGGAGGGAGTATATACCTCCTACGAGCAGTACTTC.